Listed below are T cell receptor beta chains from one sample, sequenced in a study of T cell responses to AZD1222 COVID-19 vaccine. The data were produced by immunoSEQ multiplex PCR, yet TCRdb's version contains in-frame clones alone and is incomplete. In the table there are 150,000 to 200,000 clones, over 80% of which are singletons. Sequencing used peripheral blood, obtained on day 0 of AZD1222 vaccination. These receptors came from an adult in good health. Both conserved end residues are part of each CDR3. D genes are given only for firm matches. Clone size appears in some rows only: once, few, many, or a class for an expanded clone.

j_call clone_size d_call cdr3_length v_call cdr3_nt cdr3_aa
TRBJ1-5 . TRBD1 16 TRBV6-5 TGTGCCAGCAGTTCCGAGGGGGCTACCAGCAATCAGCCCCAGCATTTT CASSSEGATSNQPQHF
TRBJ2-4 . . 19 TRBV3-1/TRBV3-2 TGTGCCAGCAGCCAAGATTCCCCATGGGGAGGGGGCGAGGAAAACATTCAGTACTTC CASSQDSPWGGGEENIQYF
TRBJ2-7 . . 16 TRBV7-2 TGTGCCAGCAGCTTAGGTTTGTTGCGGGGCGGAGAGGAGCAGTACTTC CASSLGLLRGGEEQYF
TRBJ2-2 . . 17 TRBV3-1/TRBV3-2 TGTGCCAGCAGCCCACAGGGCCCCCTGGGGAACACCGGGGAGCTGTTTTTT CASSPQGPLGNTGELFF
TRBJ2-1 . TRBD1 14 TRBV7-3 TGTGCCAGCACCCGGACAGGGGTCGACAATGAGCAGTTCTTC CASTRTGVDNEQFF
TRBJ1-2 . TRBD1 14 TRBV5-5 TGTGCCAGCAGCTTGGACAGGGGGCTAAGTGGCTACACCTTC CASSLDRGLSGYTF
TRBJ2-5 . . 14 TRBV7-3 TGTGCCAGCAGCTTAAGTGGTAGTCGGGAGACCCAGTACTTC CASSLSGSRETQYF
TRBJ1-5 . . 14 TRBV30 TGTGCCTGGAGTCTCCGCCTTAGCAATCAGCCCCAGCATTTT CAWSLRLSNQPQHF
TRBJ1-2 . . 14 TRBV2 TGTGCCAGCAGTGCGGGCGGGGTCCCAGTTGGCTACACCTTC CASSAGGVPVGYTF
TRBJ2-2 . TRBD2 17 TRBV5-4 TGTGCCAGCAGCCTCCCGGGACTAGCGGGAGTAGCCGGGGAGCTGTTTTTT CASSLPGLAGVAGELFF
TRBJ2-7 . TRBD2 15 TRBV6-2/TRBV6-3 TGTGCCAGCAGTCCCAGAAGGACTAGCTCCTACGAGCAGTACTTC CASSPRRTSSYEQYF
TRBJ2-3 . TRBD2 14 TRBV20-1 TGCAGTGCTAGTAGCGGGGGCGCCACAGATACGCAGTATTTT CSASSGGATDTQYF
TRBJ1-5 . . 15 TRBV19 TGTGCCAGTAGTATCACCAGGGCTGTAAGTCAGCCCCAGCATTTT CASSITRAVSQPQHF
TRBJ1-6 many . 18 TRBV11-2 TGTGCCAGCAGCTTATCGGGGGCGCCGGGCTCCTATAATTCACCCCTCCACTTT CASSLSGAPGSYNSPLHF
TRBJ2-1 . TRBD2 15 TRBV7-2 TGTGCCAGCAGCCCCCGCGGGAGACGGTACAATGAGCAGTTCTTC CASSPRGRRYNEQFF
TRBJ2-5 . . 13 TRBV30 TGTGCCTGGAGGGCGGGTAACCAAGAGACCCAGTACTTC CAWRAGNQETQYF
TRBJ1-6 . . 16 TRBV14 TGTGCCAGCAGCTTCAGGTCCGGGGGCACGAATTCACCCCTCCACTTT CASSFRSGGTNSPLHF
TRBJ1-4 . TRBD1 15 TRBV28 TGTGCCAGCAGTCCCGCCGGACAGGGGGGTGAAAAACTGTTTTTT CASSPAGQGGEKLFF
TRBJ1-3 . TRBD1 16 TRBV28 TGTGCCAGCAGGGGGGACAGGGGGCCGGTGGGAAACACCATATATTTT CASRGDRGPVGNTIYF
TRBJ1-3 . TRBD1 15 TRBV30 TGTGCCTGCCCAGACTTGACAGGGACTGGAAACACCATATATTTT CACPDLTGTGNTIYF
TRBJ1-6 . . 13 TRBV28 TGTGCCAGCAGTGAGACAGTGCTAAGCCCCCTCCACTTT CASSETVLSPLHF
TRBJ1-5 . TRBD1 15 TRBV3-1/TRBV3-2 TGTGCCAGCAGCCCGTGGACAGGGAACAATCAGCCCCAGCATTTT CASSPWTGNNQPQHF
TRBJ1-2 once . 14 TRBV21-1 TGTGCCAGCAGCCCGTTTGTCGGGAGCTATGGCTACACCTTC CASSPFVGSYGYTF
TRBJ2-2 . TRBD1 17 TRBV10-3 TGTGCCATCAGAGCCGGGACAGGGGCCTCGGGGACCGGGGAGCTGTTTTTT CAIRAGTGASGTGELFF
TRBJ2-3 . TRBD2 14 TRBV6-1 TGTGCCAGCAGGGAAGCGGGGGGCCGGGATACGCAGTATTTT CASREAGGRDTQYF
TRBJ1-5 . . 14 TRBV28 TGTGCCAGCAGCACGGACAGAGATTATCAGCCCCAGCATTTT CASSTDRDYQPQHF
TRBJ2-2 once . 16 TRBV30 TGTGCCTGCCGAAGAAAAAACAGGGAGGACACCGGGGAGCTGTTTTTT CACRRKNREDTGELFF
TRBJ1-1 . TRBD1 15 TRBV13 TGTGCCAGCAGCCGTCGACAGGGCCCCTACACTGAAGCTTTCTTT CASSRRQGPYTEAFF
TRBJ1-3 . . 17 TRBV4-1 TGCGCCAGCAGCCAAGGGGCAGGATTCGACTCTGGAAACACCATATATTTT CASSQGAGFDSGNTIYF
TRBJ1-2 . . 11 TRBV28 TGTGCCAGCAGTTTATTAACGCTTGTCAACTTC CASSLLTLVNF
TRBJ2-2 . TRBD2 14 TRBV29-1 TGCAGCGTTGGGTTACTAGCGGCACCCGGGGAGCTGTTTTTT CSVGLLAAPGELFF
TRBJ2-3 once TRBD2 18 TRBV18 TGTGCCAGCTCACCACCTCTAGCGGGGGGGCTGGGCACAGATACGCAGTATTTT CASSPPLAGGLGTDTQYF
TRBJ2-3 . . 14 TRBV6-1 TGTGCCAGCAGTGAGCTAGGGGCAGGGGATACGCAGTATTTT CASSELGAGDTQYF
TRBJ2-3 . TRBD1 13 TRBV18 TGTGCCAGCGCTACAGGGGGGCCTGATACGCAGTATTTT CASATGGPDTQYF
TRBJ1-2 . . 15 TRBV5-6 TGTGCCAGCAGCTTGGCCCTCAGTATCGCCTATGGCTACACCTTC CASSLALSIAYGYTF
TRBJ1-6 . . 14 TRBV6-1 TGTGCCAGCAGTGAAGCACAGGTCAATTCACCCCTCCACTTT CASSEAQVNSPLHF
TRBJ1-5 . TRBD1 16 TRBV11-2 TGTGCCAGCAGCAGGGACAGCGGGTATAGCAATCAGCCCCAGCATTTT CASSRDSGYSNQPQHF
TRBJ1-4 . . 14 TRBV6-5 TGTGCCAGCTCGGCGGCCTCAACTAATGAAAAACTGTTTTTT CASSAASTNEKLFF
TRBJ1-6 . . 12 TRBV9 TGTGCCAGCAGCTCCCGAAATTCACCCCTCCACTTT CASSSRNSPLHF
TRBJ1-2 . . 13 TRBV18 TGTGCCAGCTCACCGCGGGGGGACTATGGCTACACCTTC CASSPRGDYGYTF
TRBJ2-2 once . 18 TRBV7-3 TGTGCCAGCAGCTTAACGCCCCTCTCCGAATTGAACACCGGGGAGCTGTTTTTT CASSLTPLSELNTGELFF
TRBJ2-7 . TRBD1 16 TRBV28 TGTGCCAGCAGTCCCTGGTCCGGGACAGGGACCCACGAGCAGTACTTC CASSPWSGTGTHEQYF
TRBJ1-3 . . 14 TRBV6-5 TGTGCCGCCGAGACGGGAGGAACTGGAAACACCATATATTTT CAAETGGTGNTIYF
TRBJ2-3 . TRBD1 11 TRBV24-1 TGTGCCACCAGTTACGGGACAGGGAAGTATTTT CATSYGTGKYF
TRBJ2-7 . . 15 TRBV18 TGTGCCAGCTCACCAAAATCGACACCGAGCAACGAGCAGTACTTC CASSPKSTPSNEQYF
TRBJ1-6 . TRBD1 15 TRBV4-1 TGCGCCAGCAGGGCCCTGCGAGGGGGCAGTTCACCCCTCCACTTT CASRALRGGSSPLHF